The clone carrying this T cell receptor beta chain is labeled large. Its antigen is still unknown. Extraction of approximately 2 micrograms of genomic DNA from cryopreserved PBMCs supplied material for TCR beta libraries. In germline, CDR1 is MGHRA, CDR2 YSYEKL. The germline V and J ends were trimmed by 4 bases and 6 bases, with 16 bases remaining between them. The CDR3 spans 15 residues. The table came from immunoSEQ multiplex PCR; TCRdb's copy has only in-frame clones and leaves some out. The sample includes 15,000 or so clones, approximately 60% seen only once; the top ten take 20% to 30%. The sample belongs to a study of cytotoxic CD8 clonotypes in ibrutinib-treated CLL. Looking at the study overall: A mean of around 260,000 productive templates and tens of thousands of productive rearrangements was obtained per sample. Study observations and caveats: Baseline clonality exceeded age-matched healthy donors and tracked circulating CD8+ T-cell counts.

The sequenced sample was PBMCs, obtained after 12 months of ibrutinib treatment. The genes are TRBV4-1 and TRBJ1-5, with D unclear. This clonotype was obtained from a human donor with chronic lymphocytic leukemia. CDR3 amino acids: CASSPGLSVGQPQHF. The CDR3 DNA reads as TGCGCCAGCAGCCCCGGACTCTCGGTGGGTCAGCCCCAGCATTTT.